This T cell receptor (beta chain) appears in the sequencing data of a study of T cells in Graves' hyperthyroidism and ophthalmopathy. General study results and limits: The authors' 13 V-J model separated ophthalmopathy from stable hyperthyroidism.

This clonotype was found many times. Its antigen is still unknown. RNA transcripts served as the template for amplifying TCR beta CDR3 regions. The primer set for the first-round RT-PCR of the TCR CDR3 was HTBI. TCRdb called the multiplex PCR reads again in MiXCR, with one record for every CDR3 protein. The sample contains about 610,000 distinct CDR3 sequences, approximately 15% of which appear only once. This CDR3 comprises 14 residues. The V end lost 5 bases, the J end lost 8 bases, and 18 bases lay between the germline ends. From germline, CDR1 is SGHAT and CDR2 FQDESV (reference sequence). Ophthalmopathy cases met thresholds of Clinical Activity Score at least 3, NOSPECS grade at least 4 and duration under 3 months. Patients with uncontrolled infections, other autoimmune diseases, pregnancy or lactation were excluded.

The rearrangement joins TRBV11-1 to TRBJ1-2, with D possibly TRBD1 on 5 matching bases. This TCR came from a woman aged 40 to 55 with Graves' ophthalmopathy. Sequenced input: blood. The DNA of the CDR3 is TGTGCCAGCAGCAAGTCCCGGGACTCGAGGGGCTACACCTTC. Its translation is CASSKSRDSRGYTF.